Below, 9 T cell receptor beta chains from the same sample are listed, as sequenced in a study of cytomegalovirus exposure and HLA in healthy donors. Both 60 Vbeta primers and 13 Jbeta primers went into the PCR. Libraries were prepared by immunoSEQ multiplex PCR; TCRdb keeps only in-frame clonotypes and omits some of them. The table lists 90,000 to 120,000 clones, about 84% of them singletons. Input material: PBMCs. Every receptor here comes from a man aged 25-45 years in good health and CMV-seronegative.

This chain links TRBV7-9 with TRBJ1-1, with TRBD1 matching over 7 bases. CDR3 size: 15 residues. V shed 4 bases and J 4 bases; nucleotides not matched to a gene: 9. In germline, CDR1 is SEHNR, CDR2 FQNEAQ (reference sequence). Here the CDR3 reads CASSSRQGMGTEAFF. The CDR3 DNA reads as TGTGCCAGCAGCTCCCGACAGGGAATGGGCACTGAAGCTTTCTTT.

The chain carries TRBV7-9 and TRBJ2-5, with a weak D call TRBD1 (8 bases). V was clipped by 8 bases and J by 1 base, with 17 bases between them. The CDR3 has 15 residues. Germline values: CDR1 SEHNR, CDR2 FQNEAQ (reference sequence). CDR3 sequence reads: CASAGAGGFQETQYF. Written as DNA, the CDR3 is TGTGCCAGCGCGGGGGCAGGGGGCTTCCAAGAGACCCAGTACTTC.

This clone was counted between two and nine times. This chain uses TRBV13 with TRBJ1-1; TRBD1 is a possible D gene (5 bases). This CDR3 is built from 14 residues. Trimming removed 2 bases at V and 4 bases at J, with 11 bases between. From germline, CDR1 is PRHDT and CDR2 FYEKMQ (reference sequence). CDR3: CASSLTRRGTEAFF. The CDR3 nucleotides are TGTGCCAGCAGCTTAACCAGAAGGGGCACTGAAGCTTTCTTT.

This chain links TRBV6-4 with TRBJ2-1, with 7 nucleotides matching TRBD2. With 2 bases clipped from V and 1 base from J, the junction kept 2 bases outside the gene matches. The CDR3 spans 15 residues. The germline V gene has CDR1 MRHNA and CDR2 SNTAGT. Here the CDR3 reads CASSDGGGSYNEQFF. CDR3 nucleotide sequence: TGTGCCAGCAGTGACGGGGGGGGGTCCTACAATGAGCAGTTCTTC.

This clone was counted a few times. The rearrangement links TRBV6-1 to TRBJ1-5, with D possibly TRBD1 on 6 matching bases. The germline V gene encodes CDR1 MNHNS and CDR2 SASEGT. V lost 3 bases, J lost 10 bases, and 13 bases lay in between. The CDR3 is 13 amino acids. CDR3 amino acids: CASSESRGLPQHF. The DNA of the CDR3 is TGTGCCAGCAGTGAGTCCAGGGGACTACCCCAGCATTTT.

The chain combines TRBV9 with TRBJ2-7; a weak D match, TRBD2 (6 bases). Deletions cut 0 bases from V and 5 bases from J, with 6 bases between. The CDR3 totals 12 residues. Germline loops: CDR1 SGDLS, CDR2 YYNGEE. As DNA, the CDR3 is TGTGCCAGCAGCGTAGGGGAGGACGAGCAGTACTTC. This gives the protein CASSVGEDEQYF.

V and J are TRBV7-8 and TRBJ2-5; 10 positions agree with TRBD2. V shed 2 bases, J shed 7 bases, and the junction held 7 bases outside the gene matches. This CDR3 has 15 residues. Germline loops: CDR1 SGHVS, CDR2 FQNEAQ. CDR3 in amino acids: CASSLLAGDPMTQYF. CDR3 nucleotides: TGTGCCAGCAGCTTACTAGCGGGAGACCCAATGACCCAGTACTTC.

The J gene is TRBJ1-1, the V gene TRBV15; D perhaps matches TRBD1 (5 bases). The CDR3 contains 14 residues. CDR1 and CDR2 (germline): LNHNV, YYDKDF (reference sequence). V was cut by 0 bases and J by 11 bases, with 16 bases left in between. CDR3 sequence: CATSRDLQGLRAFF. CDR3 nucleotides: TGTGCCACCAGCAGAGATCTTCAGGGCCTTCGGGCTTTCTTT.

V and J are TRBV5-6 and TRBJ1-1, with D possibly TRBD1 on 5 matching bases. With 0 bases removed from V and 4 bases from J, the gap between germline ends came to 16 bases. From germline, CDR1 is SGHDT and CDR2 YYEEEE. There are 16 residues in the CDR3. The CDR3 loop is CASSLGGGLARTEAFF. CDR3 coding DNA: TGTGCCAGCAGCTTGGGGGGGGGACTGGCGCGCACTGAAGCTTTCTTT. Full variable domain (remainder filled in from reference TRBV5-6 and TRBJ1-1): DAGVTQSPTHLIKTRGQQVTLRCSPKSGHDTVSWYQQALGQGPQFIFQYYEEEERQRGNFPDRFSGHQFPNYSSELNVNALLLGDSALYLCASSLGGGLARTEAFFGQGTRLTVV.